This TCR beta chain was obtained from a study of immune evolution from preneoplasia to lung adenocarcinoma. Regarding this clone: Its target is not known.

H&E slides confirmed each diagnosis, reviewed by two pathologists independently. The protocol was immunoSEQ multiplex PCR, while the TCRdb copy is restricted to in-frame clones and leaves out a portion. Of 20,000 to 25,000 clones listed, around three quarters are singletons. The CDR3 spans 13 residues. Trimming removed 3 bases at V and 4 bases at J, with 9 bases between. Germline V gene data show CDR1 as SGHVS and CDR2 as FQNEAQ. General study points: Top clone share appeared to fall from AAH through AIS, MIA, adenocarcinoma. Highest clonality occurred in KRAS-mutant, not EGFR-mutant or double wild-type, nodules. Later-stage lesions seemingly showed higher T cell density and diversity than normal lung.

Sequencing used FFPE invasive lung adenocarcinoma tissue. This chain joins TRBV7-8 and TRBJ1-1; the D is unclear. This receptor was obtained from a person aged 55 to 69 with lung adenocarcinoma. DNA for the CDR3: TGTGCCAGCAGCTTTACTGGATCCACTGAAGCTTTCTTT. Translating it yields CASSFTGSTEAFF.